This T cell receptor (beta chain) was observed in a study of T-cell memory formation after mild COVID-19. Study findings and constraints: The appearance of some responding clones in pre-infection memory suggested that cross-reactive memory joined.

A note on this clonotype: Its antigen is still unknown.

TCRdb passed the 5' RACE reads through MiXCR, listing each CDR3 protein once. The sample shows about 350,000 distinct CDR3 sequences, approximately 14% of them seen only once. Germline V gene data show CDR1 as MDHEN and CDR2 as SYDVKM. This CDR3 comprises 16 residues. J lost 5 bases, V lost 7 bases, and 8 bases had no gene match. The source of this sequence is a young man who had mild COVID-19 (a few samples of this study predate the infection). Cell type and time point are not known. Sequencing was done on a sample of PBMCs or a T cell subset sorted from them (not recorded which). The V call is TRBV28, the J call TRBJ2-3; 14 bases align to TRBD2. DNA for the CDR3: TGTGCCAGCACCGTGACTAGCGGGGGGGCCGGAGATACGCAGTATTTT. This encodes CASTVTSGGAGDTQYF.